This T cell receptor beta chain was captured by sequencing in a study of cytomegalovirus exposure and HLA in healthy donors. PCR was performed using 60 Vbeta and 13 Jbeta primers. Libraries were prepared by immunoSEQ multiplex PCR; TCRdb keeps only in-frame clonotypes and omits some of them. The table lists some 150,000 clones, approximately 79% of them singletons. The germline V gene has CDR1 SGHRS and CDR2 YFSETQ. This CDR3 is 15 amino acids long. Trimming took 4 bases from V and 6 from J; bases not matched to a gene: 5. Sequences were obtained from PBMCs. This sequence originates from a male donor in good health and CMV-seronegative. V gene TRBV5-1 combines with J gene TRBJ1-6; 9 bases are a match to TRBD1. Here the CDR3 DNA reads TGCGCCAGCAGCGTTGGGACAGGGAGTAATTCACCCCTCCACTTT. This translates into CASSVGTGSNSPLHF.